This T cell receptor (beta chain) was retrieved from a study of blood T cell repertoires in COVID-19. In its sample, this clone was seen once. Measured with immunoSEQ multiplex PCR; TCRdb has only the in-frame clones, and not every one. The table lists approximately 260,000 clones, approximately 87% of them singletons, with about 5% in the top ten. Trimming cost V 4 bases and J 5 bases; bases outside gene matches: 13. This CDR3 is built from 17 residues. CDR1 LNHDA and CDR2 SQIVND come from the germline V gene (reference sequence). This rearrangement joins TRBV19 to TRBJ2-7; 11 bases are a match to TRBD2. The specimen sequenced was peripheral blood. The clonotype comes from a man aged 55 to 70 who had recovered from COVID-19. DNA of the CDR3: TGTGCCAGTAGTAGACGCCGGTTGGCTAGCGGGAGGCACGAGCAGTACTTC. This sequence encodes CASSRRRLASGRHEQYF.